A selection of T cell receptor beta chains follows, all from one sample in a study of blood T cells in healthy people across ages. TCRdb redid the calling of the 5' RACE reads with MiXCR, one entry per CDR3 protein. Found here are 650,000 to 800,000 distinct CDR3 sequences, about 42% of them singletons; the top ten hold about 21%. The sample consisted of blood. All receptors come from a man between 60 and 70 years old in good health. The conserved cysteine and the conserved F or W are not part of the CDR3 here.

TRBV6-2/TRBV6-3	ASRQRGGGNEQF
TRBV4-1	ASSLGQGQYSDQPQH
TRBV12-3/TRBV12-4	ASRATGTGGYT
TRBV5-1	ASSLDQGPTYEQY
TRBV25-1	ASSEGSQPQH
TRBV20-1	SARDGGKRGETQY
TRBV11-2	ATRSPGNDGEQY
TRBV11-2	ASTTRRGVNTEAF
TRBV6-2/TRBV6-3	ASSSAQRIRTDTQY
TRBV28	ASSLPPLLAGGPRSETQY
TRBV7-2	ASSLGGQGYYEQF
TRBV25-1	ASSDPLTGDYGYT
TRBV10-3	AIGATGDGYT
TRBV7-2	ASSYRGIVDEQY
TRBV7-2	ASSFSGLGRSYGYT
TRBV7-8	ASSLRPYEQY
TRBV7-2	ASSLAGTSGSGSYEQY
TRBV29-1	SVGASGANTGELF
TRBV7-3	ASSPQDSGELF
TRBV6-2/TRBV6-3	ASSPLAGGAGKAQH
TRBV4-1	ASSQHDRETQY
TRBV3-1	ASSQDLTLQY
TRBV5-1	ASSLGGTGLNEQF
TRBV19	ASSGSNQPQH
TRBV6-2/TRBV6-3	ASTRLGQNEQF
TRBV15	ATSREPGQYGEQY
TRBV4-3	ASSQDGGRTNYGYT
TRBV20-1	SAREGQAGNRETQY
TRBV29-1	SVDLSGTGTEAF
TRBV5-1	ASGAGTRHSTGYQETQY
TRBV7-2	ASSPDRGVAKNIQY